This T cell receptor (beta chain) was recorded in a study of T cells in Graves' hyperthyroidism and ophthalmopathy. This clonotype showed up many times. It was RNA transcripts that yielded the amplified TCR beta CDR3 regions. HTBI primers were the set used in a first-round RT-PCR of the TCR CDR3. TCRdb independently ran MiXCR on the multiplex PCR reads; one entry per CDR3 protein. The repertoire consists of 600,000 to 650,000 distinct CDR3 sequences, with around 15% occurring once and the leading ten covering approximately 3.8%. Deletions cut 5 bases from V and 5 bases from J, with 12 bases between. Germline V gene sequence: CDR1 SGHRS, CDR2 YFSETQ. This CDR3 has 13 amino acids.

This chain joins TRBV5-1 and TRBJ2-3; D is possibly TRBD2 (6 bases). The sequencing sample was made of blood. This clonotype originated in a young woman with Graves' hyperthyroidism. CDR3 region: CASREGRGDTQYF. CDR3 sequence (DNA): TGCGCCAGCAGGGAGGGGCGTGGAGATACGCAGTATTTT.